The 18 T cell receptor beta chains below come from one sample, sequenced in a study of shared clonotypes between healthy human individuals (TCRdb year 2020). To prepare the library, the immunoSEQ multiplex PCR assay was applied. TCRdb limited this immuneACCESS table to in-frame rearrangements with V and J called. A share of clones is missing; checked studies link under half to unresolved V genes, and the rest is unexplained. In all, the sample holds over 400,000 clones, and 90% to 97% of those were seen once. The ten largest clones add up to under 0.065% of the sample. The sample taken for sequencing was naive CD4+ T cells sorted from blood. The cell subset or site label, as the study defines it: CD45RA+ positively selected. The receptors shown here come from a woman aged 25 to 39 in good health.

CDR3 region: CASSWVLAGGWDEQFF. DNA of the CDR3: TGTGCCAGCAGCTGGGTCTTAGCGGGAGGTTGGGATGAGCAGTTCTTC. The rearrangement joins TRBV7-9 to TRBJ2-1; 10 bases map to TRBD2. Unmatched junction bases numbered 11, after V lost 4 bases and J lost 8 bases. In germline, CDR1 is SEHNR, CDR2 FQNEAQ (reference sequence). This CDR3 comprises 16 residues.

The chain recombines TRBV10-3 with TRBJ2-1; 13 nucleotides align to TRBD2. Looked up from germline, CDR1 is ENHRY and CDR2 is SYGVKD. The CDR3 consists of 16 residues. J lost 9 bases, V lost 8 bases, and 13 bases had no gene match. CDR3 DNA: TGTGCCATCTCTCCGAGGACTAGCGGGAGTCAGAGTGAGCAGTTCTTC. Its translation: CAISPRTSGSQSEQFF.

The V and J genes are TRBV7-9 and TRBJ1-2; 8 nucleotides agree with TRBD1. The CDR3 has 16 residues. CDR1 and CDR2 from the germline V gene are SEHNR and FQNEAQ (reference sequence). J was trimmed by 0 bases and V by 5 bases; bases with no gene match: 8. CDR3 sequence reads: CASSPAGTGANYGYTF. The CDR3 DNA reads as TGTGCCAGCAGCCCGGCCGGGACAGGAGCTAACTATGGCTACACCTTC.

This rearrangement joins TRBV5-4 to TRBJ2-2; 8 bases align to TRBD1. Trimming at V came to 5 bases and at J to 0 bases, leaving 6 bases not matched to a gene. CDR1 is SGHNT and CDR2 is YYREEE in the germline V gene (reference sequence). CDR3 size: 16 residues. Written as DNA, the CDR3 is TGTGCCAGCAGATATACAGGGGGGTCGAACACCGGGGAGCTGTTTTTT. Residues: CASRYTGGSNTGELFF.

The chain is built from TRBV4-2 and TRBJ2-2; possible D gene TRBD2, 5 bases. V lost 0 bases to trimming and J lost 7 bases, with 6 bases between them. This CDR3 comprises 13 residues. Germline CDR1 LGHNA, CDR2 YNFKEQ. The CDR3 reads CASSQERGGELFF. The DNA of the CDR3 is TGTGCCAGCAGCCAAGAACGGGGCGGGGAGCTGTTTTTT.

The chain couples TRBV6-5 to TRBJ1-1; no reliable D call. The CDR3 spans 14 residues. CDR1 MNHEY and CDR2 SVGAGI come from the germline V gene. The V end lost 4 bases, the J end lost 1 base, and 10 bases lay between the germline ends. The CDR3 nucleotides read TGTGCCAGCAGTTCCTCCGACGGGAACACTGAAGCTTTCTTT. This sequence encodes CASSSSDGNTEAFF.

The rearrangement joins TRBV5-1 to TRBJ2-5, with 9 bases matching TRBD2. The germline V gene encodes CDR1 SGHRS and CDR2 YFSETQ. The CDR3 runs to 15 residues. The ends lost 0 bases at V and 4 bases at J; junction bases unmatched: 4. CDR3 nucleotides: TGCGCCAGCAGCTTGGCACTAGCGGGCGGAGAGACCCAGTACTTC. This translates into CASSLALAGGETQYF.

The chain joins TRBV4-2 to TRBJ1-1; D is unresolved. The V gene's germline CDR1 is LGHNA and CDR2 YNFKEQ. V was cut by 5 bases and J by 2 bases, with 15 bases left in between. CDR3 length: 15 amino acids. CDR3 sequence reads: CASSETGLGNTEAFF. For the CDR3, the DNA is TGTGCCAGCAGCGAAACTGGCCTGGGAAACACTGAAGCTTTCTTT.

V is TRBV28 and J is TRBJ1-5, with D tentatively TRBD1 (5 bases). Germline CDR1 MDHEN, CDR2 SYDVKM. V lost 0 bases to trimming and J lost 4 bases, with 7 bases between them. This CDR3 is built from 14 residues. The CDR3 DNA reads TGTGCCAGCAGTTTATGGCAGGGAAATCAGCCCCAGCATTTT. This gives the protein CASSLWQGNQPQHF.

The V and J genes are TRBV19 and TRBJ1-1; 7 bases align to TRBD1. This CDR3 has 15 residues. The V and J ends lost 5 bases and 4 bases, in that order; junction bases with no gene match: 10. Germline V lookup: CDR1 LNHDA, CDR2 SQIVND (reference sequence). Here the CDR3 reads CASSLRQGRGTEAFF. The CDR3 DNA reads TGTGCCAGTAGTTTAAGACAGGGCCGGGGCACTGAAGCTTTCTTT.

In this sample, this clone turned up once. The CDR3 is CASNYRAGYTF. The CDR3 coding sequence is TGTGCCAGTAATTACAGGGCCGGCTACACCTTC. The chain recombines TRBV19 with TRBJ1-2, with D perhaps matching TRBD1 (6 bases). V gave up 7 bases and J gave up 8 bases, with 11 bases separating them. Germline V gene data show CDR1 as LNHDA and CDR2 as SQIVND (reference sequence). This CDR3 has 11 amino acids.

This chain uses TRBV28 with TRBJ1-2; 11 bases are shared with TRBD1. J was trimmed by 2 bases and V by 8 bases; bases with no gene match: 4. The CDR3 is 14 residues long. The germline V gene encodes CDR1 MDHEN and CDR2 SYDVKM. In DNA form, the CDR3 reads TGTGCCAGCCTGGACAGGGGGCCCAACTATGGCTACACCTTC. It translates to CASLDRGPNYGYTF.

The V call is TRBV28, the J call TRBJ1-5, with D perhaps TRBD1 (5 bases). Germline lookup yields CDR1 MDHEN and CDR2 SYDVKM. V shed 4 bases and J shed 3 bases, with 13 bases lying between them. The CDR3 sequence is 15 residues long. The CDR3 here is CASSSGAVLNQPQHF. The CDR3 DNA reads as TGTGCCAGCAGTTCTGGGGCAGTGCTCAATCAGCCCCAGCATTTT.

V and J are TRBV5-1 and TRBJ2-7; 8 bases are a match to TRBD1. Germline CDR1 is SGHRS and CDR2 is YFSETQ. CDR3 length: 13 residues. The J segment lost 6 bases and the V segment lost 9 bases, leaving 11 bases of the junction unmatched. CDR3 sequence: CAIVGQGSREQYF. The CDR3 bases are TGCGCCATCGTAGGACAGGGCTCTCGCGAGCAGTACTTC.

This chain links TRBV27 with TRBJ1-5, with TRBD1 identical over 7 bases. CDR3 length: 16 residues. Germline assignment: CDR1 MNHEY and CDR2 SMNVEV (reference sequence). V was clipped by 5 bases and J by 1 base; unmatched bases: 8. Written as DNA, the CDR3 is TGTGCCAGCAGTCGCAAAGGGGGCGGAAGCAATCAGCCCCAGCATTTT. This codes for CASSRKGGGSNQPQHF.

The chain employs TRBV7-2 and TRBJ2-7; D unresolved. The CDR3 is 13 amino acids. Trimming stripped 5 bases from V and 9 bases from J, with 17 bases between. Germline CDR1 is SGHTA and CDR2 is FQGNSA. The CDR3 reads CASSLGPTGRQYF. The DNA of the CDR3 is TGTGCCAGCAGCCTCGGACCTACGGGTCGGCAGTACTTC.

The DNA of the CDR3 is TGTGCCATCAGTGAGTCGAGTGGGGGGCCTTTCTTTGAGCAGTTCTTC. Amino acids: CAISESSGGPFFEQFF. The chain couples TRBV10-3 to TRBJ2-1; perhaps D is TRBD1 or TRBD2 (6 bases each). Germline V gene sequence: CDR1 ENHRY, CDR2 SYGVKD. The CDR3 has 16 residues. The germline V and J ends were trimmed by 0 bases and 9 bases, with 18 bases remaining between them.

The gene calls are TRBV30 and TRBJ2-5; 7 bases agree with TRBD2. The end of the DNA is better explained by TRBJ2-7, so the J call may be wrong. Germline CDR1 and CDR2: GTSNPN and SVGIG (reference sequence). The CDR3 extends over 12 amino acids. For the CDR3, the DNA is TGTGCCTGGACTAGCGGATGGTACGAGCAGTACTTC. Translation gives CAWTSGWYEQYF.